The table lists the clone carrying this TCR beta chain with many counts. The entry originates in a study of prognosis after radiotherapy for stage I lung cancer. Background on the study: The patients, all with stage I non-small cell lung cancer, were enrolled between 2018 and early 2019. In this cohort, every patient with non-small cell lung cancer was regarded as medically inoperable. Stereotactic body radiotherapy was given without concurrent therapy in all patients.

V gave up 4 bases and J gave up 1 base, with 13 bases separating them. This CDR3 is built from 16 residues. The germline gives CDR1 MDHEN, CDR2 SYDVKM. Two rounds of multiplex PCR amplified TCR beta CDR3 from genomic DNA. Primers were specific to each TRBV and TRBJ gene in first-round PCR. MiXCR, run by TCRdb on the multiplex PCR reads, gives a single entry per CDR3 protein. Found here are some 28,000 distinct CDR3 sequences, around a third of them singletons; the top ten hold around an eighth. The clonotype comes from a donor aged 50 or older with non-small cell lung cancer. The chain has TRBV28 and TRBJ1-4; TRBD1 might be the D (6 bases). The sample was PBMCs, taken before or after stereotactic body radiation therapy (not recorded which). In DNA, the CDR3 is TGTGCCAGCAGTTCCACAGGGCGCGGAACTAATGAAAAACTGTTTTTT. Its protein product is CASSSTGRGTNEKLFF.